These 19 T cell receptor beta chains came from one sample sequenced in a study of cytomegalovirus exposure and HLA in healthy donors. Researchers ran the PCR with 60 Vbeta and 13 Jbeta primers. The protocol was immunoSEQ multiplex PCR, while the TCRdb copy is restricted to in-frame clones and leaves out a portion. The table lists over 150,000 clones, 80% of them singletons. Specimen: PBMCs. These receptors came from a woman aged 35 to 49 in good health and CMV-seropositive.

The chain recombines TRBV18 with TRBJ2-1; 11 bases match TRBD2. Trimming removed 5 bases from V and 1 base from J; junction bases left unmatched: 4. The CDR3 consists of 16 residues. Germline CDR1 reads KGHSH; CDR2 reads LQKENI. This CDR3 reads CASSFTSGGSYNEQFF. The CDR3 DNA reads as TGTGCCAGCTCATTTACTAGCGGGGGTTCCTACAATGAGCAGTTCTTC.

This clone was seen a few times. The chain has TRBV2 and TRBJ2-2; D may be TRBD2 (6 bases). Trimming pared 6 bases from V and 3 bases from J, leaving 11 bases between. CDR3 length equals 14 residues. Germline assignment: CDR1 SNHLY and CDR2 FYNNEI. The CDR3 sequence: CASRRERDTGELFF. The CDR3 DNA reads as TGTGCCAGCAGGAGGGAGCGGGACACCGGGGAGCTGTTTTTT.

In its sample, this clone was seen once. The chain carries TRBV6-5 and TRBJ2-7; 8 bases match TRBD1. The junction had 3 bases not matched to a gene; V was cut back by 6 bases and J by 2 bases. The CDR3 extends over 13 amino acids. Germline CDR1 and CDR2: MNHEY and SVGAGI. DNA of the CDR3: TGTGCCAGCAGCGGACAGGGTACCTACGAGCAGTACTTC. Encoded protein: CASSGQGTYEQYF.

The chain's CDR3 is CASSRIQGPYEQYF. The CDR3 DNA reads as TGTGCCAGCAGCCGTATTCAGGGCCCCTACGAGCAGTACTTC. The chain links TRBV11-2 to TRBJ2-7; TRBD1 might be the D (5 bases). Looked up from germline, CDR1 is SGHAT and CDR2 is FQNNGV. The CDR3 length is 14 residues. V was shortened by 5 bases and J by 2 bases, with 13 bases between the two germline ends.

The rearrangement uses TRBV11-2 and TRBJ2-7, with TRBD1 matching over 11 bases. CDR3 length equals 15 residues. Germline CDR1 is SGHAT and CDR2 is FQNNGV. J gave up 4 bases and V 5 bases, and 7 bases lay outside the gene matches. The CDR3 coding sequence is TGTGCCAGCAGCCGGACAGGGGGCGGATTGTACGAGCAGTACTTC. This sequence encodes CASSRTGGGLYEQYF.

The gene calls are TRBV5-1 and TRBJ2-6, with no clear D. This CDR3 contains 15 residues. Germline V gene sequence: CDR1 SGHRS, CDR2 YFSETQ. The V end was cut by 0 bases, the J end by 5 bases, with 9 bases between. CDR3 region: CASSLGYSRANVLTF. Written as DNA, the CDR3 is TGCGCCAGCAGCTTGGGGTACTCCCGGGCCAACGTCCTGACTTTC.

This clone was counted only a few times. The V and J genes are TRBV28 and TRBJ1-1; 7 bases map to TRBD1. The CDR3 is 14 amino acids. CDR1 MDHEN and CDR2 SYDVKM come from the germline V gene. Trimming removed 6 bases from V and 7 bases from J; junction bases left unmatched: 11. The CDR3: CASRPSGQRNEAFF. The CDR3 DNA follows: TGTGCCAGCAGGCCATCGGGACAGAGAAATGAAGCTTTCTTT. The full variable domain, with the rest looked up from reference TRBV28 and TRBJ1-1, is DVKVTQSSRYLVKRTGEKVFLECVQDMDHENMFWYRQDPGLGLRLIYFSYDVKMKEKGDIPEGYSVSREKKERFSLILESASTNQTSMYLCASRPSGQRNEAFFGQGTRLTVV.

The rearrangement joins TRBV30 to TRBJ2-7, with a possible D match to TRBD2 (6 bases). Germline CDR1 reads GTSNPN; CDR2 reads SVGIG (reference sequence). Deletions cut 0 bases from V and 6 bases from J, with 6 bases between. The CDR3 loop spans 11 amino acids. As DNA, the CDR3 is TGTGCCTGGAGTGTGGGGGGCGAGCAGTACTTC. As protein: CAWSVGGEQYF.

J is TRBJ2-7 and V is TRBV6-6, with D possibly TRBD2 on 6 matching bases. V was trimmed by 3 bases and J by 6 bases, leaving 18 bases between them. The CDR3 contains 15 residues. In germline, CDR1 is MNHNY, CDR2 SVGAGI (reference sequence). The CDR3: CASSYLQTYGGEQYF. CDR3 nucleotide sequence: TGTGCCAGCAGTTATCTACAGACTTACGGGGGCGAGCAGTACTTC.

The chain uses TRBV28 and TRBJ2-3; TRBD2 is a possible D gene (5 bases). Trimming took 4 bases from V and 2 from J, leaving 13 bases between them. The CDR3 consists of 15 residues. CDR1 MDHEN and CDR2 SYDVKM come from the germline V gene. CDR3 loop: CASSYRGLTTDTQYF. CDR3 nucleotides: TGTGCCAGCAGTTACCGCGGGTTGACCACAGATACGCAGTATTTT.

This rearrangement joins TRBV18 to TRBJ1-1; no clear D. Between the trimmed V and J ends, which lost 10 bases and 3 bases, there was a span of 12 bases. CDR3 size: 12 residues. CDR1 and CDR2 (germline): KGHSH, LQKENI. In DNA, the CDR3 is TGTGCCACCGTTAGCGGATACACTGAAGCTTTCTTT. Translation: CATVSGYTEAFF.

This clone appeared a few times. CDR3 sequence reads: CASSPQGTNTGELFF. The CDR3 region has the DNA TGTGCCAGCAGCCCACAGGGGACAAACACCGGGGAGCTGTTTTTT. The chain links TRBV6-5 to TRBJ2-2; 7 nucleotides match TRBD1. Trimming took 6 bases from V and 2 from J; bases not matched to a gene: 6. The CDR3 is made up of 15 amino acids. Germline V gene lookup returns CDR1 MNHEY and CDR2 SVGAGI.

This clone occurred once. The rearrangement uses TRBV7-2 and TRBJ2-5; D might be TRBD2 (5 bases). V was cut by 7 bases and J by 5 bases, with 23 bases left in between. CDR3 size: 16 residues. Germline V lookup: CDR1 SGHTA, CDR2 FQGNSA. DNA for the CDR3: TGTGCCAGCAACCAAGGCGAAGGGCCCTCGGGGGAGACCCAGTACTTC. Residues: CASNQGEGPSGETQYF.

This sequence joins TRBV4-2 and TRBJ2-2, with 10 bases matching TRBD1. CDR1 is LGHNA and CDR2 is YNFKEQ in the germline V gene. The CDR3 runs to 16 residues. J gave up 6 bases and V 0 bases, and 4 bases lay outside the gene matches. The CDR3 bases are TGTGCCAGCAGCCAAGATGGACAGGGGGGGCCCGGGGAGCTGTTTTTT. Protein sequence: CASSQDGQGGPGELFF.

A remark on this clone: Other DNA sequences in this specimen translate into the identical CDR3. The chain uses TRBV18 and TRBJ1-5, with 10 bases identical to TRBD1. This CDR3 contains 14 residues. V gave up 3 bases and J gave up 4 bases; unmatched junction bases: 0. The germline V gene has CDR1 KGHSH and CDR2 LQKENI. CDR3 sequence (DNA): TGTGCCAGCTCACCGGGACAGGGGAATCAGCCCCAGCATTTT. Amino acids: CASSPGQGNQPQHF.

The sample holds one count of this clone. The chain carries TRBV30 and TRBJ1-1, with 8 nucleotides matching TRBD1. The V segment lost 6 bases and the J segment 2 bases; nucleotides outside the gene matches: 5. CDR3 length: 13 residues. CDR1 is GTSNPN, CDR2 SVGIG, per germline (reference sequence). CDR3: CACATGENTEAFF. The CDR3, as DNA: TGTGCCTGTGCGACAGGGGAAAACACTGAAGCTTTCTTT.

The chain recombines TRBV15 with TRBJ2-1; D is uncertain. Germline values: CDR1 LNHNV, CDR2 YYDKDF (reference sequence). The CDR3 is 14 residues long. V lost 0 bases to trimming and J lost 7 bases, with 10 bases between them. The CDR3 DNA reads as TGTGCCACCAGCAGAGACATCAACCGGAATGAGCAGTTCTTC. Its protein is CATSRDINRNEQFF.

This clone was detected once. This chain links TRBV9 with TRBJ2-1, with 14 bases that match TRBD2. The CDR3 loop spans 16 amino acids. From germline, CDR1 is SGDLS and CDR2 YYNGEE. Germline trimming cut 0 bases from V and 7 bases from J; bases unmatched to any gene: 3. In DNA form, the CDR3 reads TGTGCCAGCAGCGTAGATGGGACTAGCGGGAGAAATGAGCAGTTCTTC. Residues: CASSVDGTSGRNEQFF. Drawing the rest from reference TRBV9 and TRBJ2-1, the complete variable domain is DSGVTQTPKHLITATGQRVTLRCSPRSGDLSVYWYQQSLDQGLQFLIQYYNGEERAKGNILERFSAQQFPDLHSELNLSSLELGDSALYFCASSVDGTSGRNEQFFGPGTRLTVL.

V gene TRBV5-6 combines with J gene TRBJ1-1; D gene unclear. The CDR3 is 13 amino acids. The V end was cut by 0 bases, the J end by 5 bases, with 8 bases between. CDR1 and CDR2 (germline): SGHDT, YYEEEE. The CDR3 region is CASSLDSGTEAFF. The DNA for the CDR3 is TGTGCCAGCAGCTTGGACAGTGGTACTGAAGCTTTCTTT.